This passage covers 4 T cell receptor beta chains from one sample sequenced in a study of metastatic and nonmetastatic thyroid tumors. All patients were treatment-naive before thyroid surgery. TCRdb re-called the PCR reads through MiXCR. The repertoire holds roughly 15,000 clones, approximately 30% seen once, with roughly 12% in the top ten. Source material: adjacent normal tissue. The receptors come from a female donor with papillary thyroid cancer or a benign thyroid nodule (not recorded which). Some clones in this sample may be carry-over from other donors' samples.

This clone occurred a few times. The chain joins TRBV7-9 to TRBJ1-1; D remains ambiguous. Trimming pared 2 bases from V and 6 bases from J, leaving 7 bases between. The CDR3 totals 12 residues. Germline V gene data show CDR1 as SEHNR and CDR2 as FQNEAQ (reference sequence). The CDR3 loop is CASSLNAPEAFF. The DNA for the CDR3 is TGTGCCAGCAGCTTAAATGCCCCTGAAGCTTTCTTT.

This clone was seen only a few times. The V and J genes are TRBV2 and TRBJ2-7; the match to TRBD2 covers 9 bases. Germline values: CDR1 SNHLY, CDR2 FYNNEI. V lost 10 bases to trimming and J lost 3 bases; unmatched junction nucleotides: 10. The CDR3 has 14 residues. The CDR3 loop is CANSPGLADYEQYF. CDR3 DNA: TGTGCCAACTCTCCGGGACTAGCCGACTACGAGCAGTACTTC.

This clone was seen ten or more times. The V gene is TRBV7-9, the J gene TRBJ1-1; D remains ambiguous. CDR1 and CDR2 (germline): SEHNR, FQNEAQ (reference sequence). The CDR3 has 11 amino acids. With 5 bases removed from V and 8 bases from J, the gap between germline ends came to 9 bases. Here the CDR3 DNA reads TGTGCCAGCAGCGGTAGTCTAGAAGCTTTCTTT. The encoded protein is CASSGSLEAFF.

V is TRBV28 and J is TRBJ2-2; D is possibly TRBD1 (6 bases). CDR3 length equals 14 residues. V was trimmed by 6 bases and J by 7 bases, leaving 15 bases between them. Germline V CDR1 and CDR2: MDHEN, SYDVKM. CDR3 loop: CASRPTGTHGELFF. In nucleotides, the CDR3 is TGTGCCAGCAGGCCCACAGGGACGCACGGGGAGCTGTTTTTT. The complete variable domain, with remaining parts taken from reference TRBV28 and TRBJ2-2, reads DVKVTQSSRYLVKRTGEKVFLECVQDMDHENMFWYRQDPGLGLRLIYFSYDVKMKEKGDIPEGYSVSREKKERFSLILESASTNQTSMYLCASRPTGTHGELFFGEGSRLTVL.